This entry concerns a single T cell receptor (beta chain). The germline V gene encodes CDR1 SGHRS and CDR2 YFSETQ. The CDR3 runs 17 residues. The J segment lost 0 bases and the V segment lost 2 bases, leaving 5 bases of the junction unmatched. These data come from a study of blood T cell repertoires in COVID-19. Per the original data handling: Using reference gene primer amplification, nucleated cell counts were estimated. TCRdb keeps only in-frame clones here, not all; method: immunoSEQ multiplex PCR. V, J and clone size are those of that table, while D and trimming were read from the DNA. The repertoire holds tens of thousands of clones, with around 84% as singletons.

The receptor was isolated from a man aged 50 to 60 with active COVID-19. The chain carries TRBV5-1 and TRBJ2-2; the match to TRBD2 covers 9 bases. Sample: peripheral blood. CDR3 amino acids: CASSFSGLASNTGELFF. CDR3 DNA: TGCGCCAGCAGCTTTTCGGGACTAGCATCGAACACCGGGGAGCTGTTTTTT.